The 17 T cell receptor beta chains below come from one sample, sequenced in a study of shared clonotypes between healthy human individuals. Only in-frame clones appear in the TCRdb table, and some are missing; sequencing was by immunoSEQ multiplex PCR. The table has more than 1 million clones, 75% to 85% seen once; the top ten hold approximately 0.56%. Material for sequencing was memory CD4+ T cells from PBMCs. The subset is: CD45RA-negative fraction. These receptors were taken from a man between 18 and 29 years old in good health. Some clones in this sample may be carry-over from other donors' samples.

The V call is TRBV11-2, the J call TRBJ2-6; D ambiguous. The CDR3 is 16 amino acids. Germline V lookup: CDR1 SGHAT, CDR2 FQNNGV. Trimming removed 3 bases from V and 1 base from J, with 10 bases in between. The CDR3 here is CASSFTTWSGANVLTF. The DNA for the CDR3 is TGTGCCAGCAGCTTCACGACTTGGTCTGGGGCCAACGTCCTGACTTTC.

J is TRBJ2-1 and V is TRBV28; 8 bases match TRBD1. This CDR3 comprises 15 residues. Per the germline V gene, CDR1 is MDHEN and CDR2 is SYDVKM. V dropped 10 bases and J dropped 5; count of bases not matched to a gene: 13. As DNA, the CDR3 is TGTGCCACGATCCGACAGGGGATCAGGAACAATGAGCAGTTCTTC. Translated: CATIRQGIRNNEQFF.

V gene TRBV29-1 combines with J gene TRBJ1-1, with a weak D call TRBD1 (5 bases). Germline values: CDR1 SQVTM, CDR2 ANQGSEA. The CDR3 spans 16 residues. V was shortened by 4 bases and J by 4 bases, with 22 bases between the two germline ends. CDR3 coding DNA: TGCAGCGTTGGAAGGGACGGGCTTCCTCGGGGCACTGAAGCTTTCTTT. The encoded protein is CSVGRDGLPRGTEAFF.

The table lists this clone with a few counts. The V call is TRBV7-7, the J call TRBJ2-3; TRBD1 is a possible D gene (6 bases). The CDR3 totals 15 residues. CDR1 and CDR2 from the germline V gene are SSHAT and FNYEAQ (reference sequence). V lost 2 bases, J lost 2 bases, and 11 bases lay in between. The CDR3 DNA reads as TGTGCCAGCAGCTTATCGCAGGGGATCACAGATACGCAGTATTTT. Amino acid sequence: CASSLSQGITDTQYF.

V is TRBV7-3 and J is TRBJ1-1, with D unclear. The CDR3 length is 16 residues. V dropped 0 bases and J dropped 0 bases, with 11 bases sitting between them. Germline values: CDR1 SGHTA, CDR2 FQGTGA. This chain's CDR3 is CASSLTGQAMNTEAFF. In DNA, the CDR3 is TGTGCCAGCAGCTTAACTGGGCAGGCCATGAACACTGAAGCTTTCTTT. Full variable domain (missing parts from reference TRBV7-3 and TRBJ1-1): GAGVSQTPSNKVTEKGKYVELRCDPISGHTALYWYRQSLGQGPEFLIYFQGTGAADDSGLPNDRFFAVRPEGSVSTLKIQRTERGDSAVYLCASSLTGQAMNTEAFFGQGTRLTVV.

This chain links TRBV15 with TRBJ1-2; D possibly corresponds to TRBD1 (6 bases). The CDR3 length is 15 residues. Germline V gene lookup returns CDR1 LNHNV and CDR2 YYDKDF (reference sequence). Trimming shortened V by 5 bases and J by 1 base, and 14 bases separated the two germline ends. The CDR3 region is CATSHAGALNYGYTF. DNA of the CDR3: TGTGCCACCAGCCACGCGGGGGCCCTTAACTATGGCTACACCTTC. Using reference TRBV15 and TRBJ1-2 for the parts outside the CDR3, the full variable domain is DAMVIQNPRYQVTQFGKPVTLSCSQTLNHNVMYWYQQKSSQAPKLLFHYYDKDFNNEADTPDNFQSRRPNTSFCFLDIRSPGLGDTAMYLCATSHAGALNYGYTFGSGTRLTVV.

This clone showed up just once. The chain is built from TRBV2 and TRBJ1-5; TRBD1 aligns across 7 bases. V shed 3 bases, J shed 5 bases, and the junction held 10 bases outside the gene matches. The CDR3 covers 16 residues. CDR1 SNHLY and CDR2 FYNNEI come from the germline V gene. CDR3: CASSDGRGGQYQPQHF. As DNA, the CDR3 is TGTGCCAGCAGTGATGGAAGAGGGGGCCAGTATCAGCCCCAGCATTTT.

V usage is TRBV7-9 and J usage is TRBJ2-1; TRBD1 matches 8 bases. CDR1 and CDR2 (germline): SEHNR, FQNEAQ (reference sequence). V lost 1 base and J lost 7; bases outside the gene matches: 3. The CDR3 spans 14 residues. Written as DNA, the CDR3 is TGTGCCAGCAGCTTAGGGGGACAGGCGAATGAGCAGTTCTTC. Translated, it gives CASSLGGQANEQFF. The complete variable domain, with remaining parts taken from reference TRBV7-9 and TRBJ2-1, reads DTGVSQNPRHKITKRGQNVTFRCDPISEHNRLYWYRQTLGQGPEFLTYFQNEAQLEKSRLLSDRFSAERPKGSFSTLEIQRTEQGDSAMYLCASSLGGQANEQFFGPGTRLTVL.

V gene TRBV25-1 combines with J gene TRBJ1-4, with D unclear. V lost 4 bases, J lost 2 bases, and 8 bases lay in between. The CDR3 extends over 14 amino acids. Germline CDR1 MGHDK, CDR2 SYGVNS. CDR3 bases: TGTGCCAGCAGTGTGGCTGGGACTAATGAAAAACTGTTTTTT. It translates to CASSVAGTNEKLFF. Drawing the rest from reference TRBV25-1 and TRBJ1-4, the complete variable domain is EADIYQTPRYLVIGTGKKITLECSQTMGHDKMYWYQQDPGMELHLIHYSYGVNSTEKGDLSSESTVSRIRTEHFPLTLESARPSHTSQYLCASSVAGTNEKLFFGSGTQLSVL.

The chain employs TRBV6-5 and TRBJ1-4; D is undetermined. The germline V and J ends were trimmed by 2 bases and 6 bases, with 7 bases remaining between them. CDR3 length: 13 amino acids. Germline V gene sequence: CDR1 MNHEY, CDR2 SVGAGI. CDR3 protein: CASSYQEYEKLFF. CDR3 coding DNA: TGTGCCAGCAGTTACCAGGAATATGAAAAACTGTTTTTT.

There are a few counts of this clone. This chain links TRBV29-1 with TRBJ2-1; tentatively, D is TRBD1 or TRBD2 (5 bases each). Between the trimmed V and J ends, which lost 1 base and 9 bases, there was a span of 13 bases. The CDR3 loop spans 13 amino acids. Germline CDR1 is SQVTM and CDR2 is ANQGSEA. CDR3 DNA sequence: TGCAGCGTTGAAGGGCCCCGGGACGGTGAGCAGTTCTTC. This encodes CSVEGPRDGEQFF.

This rearrangement joins TRBV5-1 to TRBJ2-5; TRBD1 aligns across 10 bases. V lost 4 bases, J lost 5 bases, and 8 bases stayed unmatched. Looked up from germline, CDR1 is SGHRS and CDR2 is YFSETQ. The CDR3 is made up of 15 amino acids. DNA for the CDR3: TGCGCCAGCAGCCAGAGGACAGGGGGAGGGGAGACCCAGTACTTC. Translating gives CASSQRTGGGETQYF. The variable domain in full, with the rest retrieved from reference TRBV5-1 and TRBJ2-5, is KAGVTQTPRYLIKTRGQQVTLSCSPISGHRSVSWYQQTPGQGLQFLFEYFSETQRNKGNFPGRFSGRQFSNSRSEMNVSTLELGDSALYLCASSQRTGGGETQYFGPGTRLLVL.

V gene TRBV9 combines with J gene TRBJ2-1; D perhaps matches TRBD2 (5 bases). The CDR3 contains 17 residues. V was clipped by 3 bases and J by 7 bases, with 23 bases between them. From germline, CDR1 is SGDLS and CDR2 YYNGEE. The CDR3 loop reads CASSGPLEWARANEQFF. In DNA form, the CDR3 reads TGTGCCAGCAGCGGACCACTAGAATGGGCCAGAGCGAATGAGCAGTTCTTC.

V is TRBV7-9 and J is TRBJ2-6, with 7 bases that match TRBD1. Germline assignment: CDR1 SEHNR and CDR2 FQNEAQ (reference sequence). Trimming removed 7 bases from V and 2 bases from J; junction bases left unmatched: 11. The CDR3 consists of 17 residues. The CDR3 loop is CASTSVTGLPGANVLTF. In DNA form, the CDR3 reads TGTGCCAGCACCTCCGTGACAGGGCTTCCTGGGGCCAACGTCCTGACTTTC. The whole variable domain, remainder taken from reference TRBV7-9 and TRBJ2-6, is DTGVSQNPRHKITKRGQNVTFRCDPISEHNRLYWYRQTLGQGPEFLTYFQNEAQLEKSRLLSDRFSAERPKGSFSTLEIQRTEQGDSAMYLCASTSVTGLPGANVLTFGAGSRLTVL.

This clone has only one observation. The CDR3 nucleotides are TGTGCCAGCATACTAGGGGGGGCTAACTATGGCTACACCTTC. Amino acids: CASILGGANYGYTF. The chain uses TRBV6-1 and TRBJ1-2; D is perhaps TRBD1 (6 bases). V lost 7 bases and J lost 0, with 12 bases in between. Germline loops: CDR1 MNHNS, CDR2 SASEGT. CDR3 length: 14 amino acids.

The V call is TRBV9, the J call TRBJ1-3; D gene ambiguous. The length of the CDR3 is 14 residues. Trimming took off 4 bases at V and 0 bases at J, with 8 bases between the two ends. Germline V lookup: CDR1 SGDLS, CDR2 YYNGEE. The CDR3 bases are TGTGCCAGCAGCCTCAGCGACTCTGGAAACACCATATATTTT. Protein: CASSLSDSGNTIYF.

A few counts support this clone. The chain joins TRBV4-1 to TRBJ1-4; 7 nucleotides line up with TRBD1. The CDR3 spans 17 residues. Germline assignment: CDR1 MGHRA and CDR2 YSYEKL. V lost 3 bases to trimming and J lost 4 bases; unmatched junction nucleotides: 11. The CDR3 is CASSHRAFRDSNEKLFF. The CDR3 DNA reads TGCGCCAGCAGCCACCGCGCGTTCCGGGACAGTAATGAAAAACTGTTTTTT.